Included here is one T cell receptor (beta chain) sequence, with context. No cognate antigen has been identified for it. Per-nucleotide qualities are absent, and no much larger clonotype sits a single base away. TCRbeta CDR3 regions were profiled by bias-controlled multiplex PCR amplification of genomic DNA with the immunoSEQ Assay. The published analysis was carried out like this. To quantify the absolute abundance of each unique TCRbeta CDR3 region, the sequences were collapsed and filtered. Differential abundance was tested with two models: a binomial (Fisher-equivalent) model and a beta-binomial model that adds time-dependent variance fitted from healthy donors. Clones with fewer than 5 combined templates were removed, and differential abundance was called for clones with a Benjamini-Hochberg FDR below 0.01. The form v = (b*log(k)+a)^2 was used to model beta-binomial variance as a function of total template count across the two samples. TCRdb re-hosts the immuneACCESS table, in-frame sequences only. Its copies lack some clones; in the studies checked, an unresolved V gene accounts for under half of them, and the cause for the rest is not known. That table furnishes V, J and clone size, whereas the DNA furnished D and trimming. The sample has more than 85,000 clones on record, around 90% of them singletons. Just under 8.5% of the sample goes to the ten largest clones.

The data are from a study of identifying expanded T cells in peripheral blood (dated by TCRdb to between 2019 and 2020). About the investigation overall: Technical replicates were generated by sequencing separate aliquots of the same genomic DNA pool, with four replicates compared pairwise.

No immune events, such as infections, were documented for the healthy donors during the collection period. Healthy-donor blood repertoires served as a training cohort to calibrate time-dependent variance in a beta-binomial model of T-cell clone differential abundance. The training cohort comprised about ten healthy donors, 3 female and 7 male. Donor ages ranged from about 29 to 65 years, with an average of around 45 years. Whole blood from each healthy donor was obtained from a commercial supplier and was collected at three time points roughly 13 days apart. For immunosequencing, genomic DNA was extracted from whole blood that had not been sorted. Looking up the germline V gene yields CDR1 SGHTS and CDR2 YDEGEE. V was cut back by 6 bases and J by 7 bases, leaving a gap of 23 bases between them. From cysteine to phenylalanine, the CDR3 is 15 amino acids long. Only the CDR3 part of the read is kept: 45 bases, read in frame from the first base.

Study-level results and caveats: Variance in clone template counts between two-week samples significantly increased with total template count across all healthy donors. The binomial model flagged approximately 1.2 differentially abundant clones between technical replicates but about 16 over approximately 2 weeks and roughly 20 over roughly 4 weeks. Across all healthy-donor time intervals, the beta-binomial model significantly lowered both the number of clones called differentially abundant and the false-positive rate. The authors expected that over much longer intervals, such as months to years, biological variance in healthy repertoires might increase even further.

The sequence joins TRBV5-8 to TRBJ2-7, with the D assignment possibly TRBD1 or TRBD2, given 5 matching bases for each. Material for sequencing was blood. This sequence originates from a person aged 18 to 75 in good health. Here the CDR3 is given as CASTGAWGTSWEQYF. The sequence in DNA is TGTGCCAGCACCGGGGCGTGGGGGACCTCATGGGAGCAGTACTTC.